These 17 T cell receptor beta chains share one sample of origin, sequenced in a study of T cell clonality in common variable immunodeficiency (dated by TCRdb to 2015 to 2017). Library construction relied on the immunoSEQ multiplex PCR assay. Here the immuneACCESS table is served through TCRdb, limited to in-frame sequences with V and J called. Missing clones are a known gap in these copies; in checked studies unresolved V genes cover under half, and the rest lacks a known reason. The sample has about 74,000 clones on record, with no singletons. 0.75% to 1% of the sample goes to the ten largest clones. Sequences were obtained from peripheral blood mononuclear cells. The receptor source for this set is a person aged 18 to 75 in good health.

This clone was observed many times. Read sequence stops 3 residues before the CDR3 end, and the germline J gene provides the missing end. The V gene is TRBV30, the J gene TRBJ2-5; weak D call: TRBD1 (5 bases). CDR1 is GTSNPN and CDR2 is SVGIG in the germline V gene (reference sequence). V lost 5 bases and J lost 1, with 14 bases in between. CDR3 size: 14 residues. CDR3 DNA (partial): TGTGCCTGGGCAGGGCGAGACTTCCAAGAGACC. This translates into CAWAGRDFQET. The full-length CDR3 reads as CAWAGRDFQETQYF.

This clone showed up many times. CDR3 DNA, as far as it was read: TGTGCCAGCTCACCGACAGGGGGAGATACG. Translation gives CASSPTGGDT. In full, the CDR3 reads CASSPTGGDTQYF. The V call is TRBV18, the J call TRBJ2-3; 9 nucleotides align to TRBD1. The missing CDR3 end, 3 residues past where the read stops, is filled in from the germline J gene. CDR1 KGHSH and CDR2 LQKENI come from the germline V gene. Trimming at V came to 3 bases and at J to 5 bases, leaving 0 bases not matched to a gene. CDR3 length equals 13 residues. The whole variable domain, remainder taken from reference TRBV18 and TRBJ2-3, is NAGVMQNPRHLVRRRGQEARLRCSPMKGHSHVYWYRQLPEEGLKFMVYLQKENIIDESGMPKERFSAEFPKEGPSILRIQQVVRGDSAAYFCASSPTGGDTQYFGPGTRLTVL.

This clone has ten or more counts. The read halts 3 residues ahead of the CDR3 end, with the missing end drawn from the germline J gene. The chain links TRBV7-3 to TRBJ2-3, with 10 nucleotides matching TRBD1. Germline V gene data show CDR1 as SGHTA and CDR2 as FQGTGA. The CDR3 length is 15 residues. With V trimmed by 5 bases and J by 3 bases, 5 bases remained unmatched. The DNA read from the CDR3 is TGTGCCAGCAGCCTGGGACAGGGGTTTACAGATACG. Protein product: CASSLGQGFTDT. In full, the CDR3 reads CASSLGQGFTDTQYF.

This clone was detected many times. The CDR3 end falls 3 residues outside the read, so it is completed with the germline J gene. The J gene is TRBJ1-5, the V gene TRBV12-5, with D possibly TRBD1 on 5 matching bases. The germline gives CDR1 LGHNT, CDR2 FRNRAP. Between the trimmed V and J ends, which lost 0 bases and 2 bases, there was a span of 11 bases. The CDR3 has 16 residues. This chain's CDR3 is CASGLVQGRGNQPQHF. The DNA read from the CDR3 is TGTGCTAGTGGTTTGGTCCAGGGTCGGGGCAATCAGCCC.

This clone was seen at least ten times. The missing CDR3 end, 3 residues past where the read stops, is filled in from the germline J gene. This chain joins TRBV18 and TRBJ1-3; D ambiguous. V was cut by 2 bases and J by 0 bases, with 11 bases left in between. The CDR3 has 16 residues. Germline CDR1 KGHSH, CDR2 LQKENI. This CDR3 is CASSPKGQGSGNTIYF. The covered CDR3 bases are TGTGCCAGCTCACCAAAGGGTCAAGGCTCTGGAAACACC.

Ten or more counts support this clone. The CDR3 region is CASSPTVHSGEQFF. CDR3 bases read: TGTGCCAGCAGCCCAACCGTTCATTCGGGTGAG. This chain joins TRBV9 and TRBJ2-1, with no clear D. The sequenced fragment ends 3 residues before the CDR3 boundary, so the rest is inferred from the germline J gene. The CDR3 loop spans 14 amino acids. V was trimmed by 4 bases and J by 9 bases, leaving 17 bases between them. Per germline, CDR1 SGDLS and CDR2 YYNGEE.

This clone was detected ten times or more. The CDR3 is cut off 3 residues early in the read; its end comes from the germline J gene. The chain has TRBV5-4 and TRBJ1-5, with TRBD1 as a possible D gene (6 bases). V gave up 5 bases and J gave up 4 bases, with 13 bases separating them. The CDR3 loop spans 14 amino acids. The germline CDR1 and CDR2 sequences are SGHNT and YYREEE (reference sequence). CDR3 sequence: CASSPGGANQPQHF. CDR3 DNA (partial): TGTGCCAGCAGTCCTGGGGGGGCGAATCAGCCC.

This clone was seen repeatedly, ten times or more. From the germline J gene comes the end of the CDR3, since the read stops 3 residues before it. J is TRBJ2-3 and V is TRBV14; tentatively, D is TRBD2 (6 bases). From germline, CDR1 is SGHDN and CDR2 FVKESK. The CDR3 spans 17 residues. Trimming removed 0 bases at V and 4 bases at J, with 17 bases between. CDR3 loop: CASSQDLLARRADTQYF. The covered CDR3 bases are TGTGCCAGCAGCCAAGATCTCCTAGCGAGAAGGGCAGATACG.

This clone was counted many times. CDR3: CASSPIQGSDAFF. CDR3 bases read: TGTGCCAGCTCACCCATACAGGGTTCGGAC. This sequence joins TRBV18 and TRBJ1-1, with a possible D match to TRBD1 (6 bases). The read falls 3 residues short of the CDR3 end, and the missing part is taken from the germline J gene. In germline, CDR1 is KGHSH, CDR2 LQKENI. The CDR3 covers 13 residues.

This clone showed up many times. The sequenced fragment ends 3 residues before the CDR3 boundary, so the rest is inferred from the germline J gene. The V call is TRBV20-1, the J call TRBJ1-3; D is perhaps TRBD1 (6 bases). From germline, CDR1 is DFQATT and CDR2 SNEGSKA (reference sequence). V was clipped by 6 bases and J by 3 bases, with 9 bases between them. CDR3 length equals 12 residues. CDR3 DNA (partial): TGCAGTGCGCGGGACATTGGAAACACC. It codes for CSARDIGNT. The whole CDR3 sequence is CSARDIGNTIYF.

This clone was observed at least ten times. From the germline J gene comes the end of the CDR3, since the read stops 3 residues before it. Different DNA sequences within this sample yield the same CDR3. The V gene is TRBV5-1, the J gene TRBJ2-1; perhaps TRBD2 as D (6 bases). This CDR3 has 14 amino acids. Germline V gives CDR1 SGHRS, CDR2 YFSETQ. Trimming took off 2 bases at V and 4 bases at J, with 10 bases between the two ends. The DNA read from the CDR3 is TGCGCCAGCAGCTTTTTAGCGGATTACAATGAG. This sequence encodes CASSFLADYNE. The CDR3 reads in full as CASSFLADYNEQFF.

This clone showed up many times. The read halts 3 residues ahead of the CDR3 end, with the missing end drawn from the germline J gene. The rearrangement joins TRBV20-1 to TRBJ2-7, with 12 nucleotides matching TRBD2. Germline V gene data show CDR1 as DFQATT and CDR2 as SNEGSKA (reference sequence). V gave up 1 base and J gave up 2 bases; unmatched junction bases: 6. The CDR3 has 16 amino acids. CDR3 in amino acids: CSARARTSGTPYEQYF. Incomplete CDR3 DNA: TGCAGTGCTAGAGCCAGGACTAGCGGGACCCCCTACGAG.

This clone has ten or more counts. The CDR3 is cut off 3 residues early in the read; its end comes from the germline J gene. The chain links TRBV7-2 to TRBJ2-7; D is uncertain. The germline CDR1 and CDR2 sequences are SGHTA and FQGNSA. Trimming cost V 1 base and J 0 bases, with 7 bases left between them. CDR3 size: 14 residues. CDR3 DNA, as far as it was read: TGTGCCAGCAGCTTAGGGGCGCCCTCCTACGAG. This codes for CASSLGAPSYE. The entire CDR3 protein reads CASSLGAPSYEQYF.

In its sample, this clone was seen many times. The sequenced part of the CDR3 DNA is TGCAGCGTTGAAGAAGGTGGAGCGGGAGGCCTTACG. This sequence encodes CSVEEGGAGGLT. The full CDR3 sequence reads CSVEEGGAGGLTQYF. The chain couples TRBV29-1 to TRBJ2-3, with 9 bases matching TRBD2. Coverage ceases 3 residues before the CDR3 finishes, and the germline J gene fills in the end. The CDR3 runs 15 residues. Germline loops: CDR1 SQVTM, CDR2 ANQGSEA. V shed 0 bases, J shed 8 bases, and the junction held 9 bases outside the gene matches.

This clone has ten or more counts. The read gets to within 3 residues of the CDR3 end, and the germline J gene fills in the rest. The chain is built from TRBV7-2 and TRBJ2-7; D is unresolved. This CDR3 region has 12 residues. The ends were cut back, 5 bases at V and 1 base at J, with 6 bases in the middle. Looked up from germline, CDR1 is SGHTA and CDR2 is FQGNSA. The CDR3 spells CASSPYSYEQYF. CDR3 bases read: TGTGCCAGCAGCCCCTATTCCTACGAG. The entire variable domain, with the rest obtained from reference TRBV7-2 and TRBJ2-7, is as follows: GAGVSQSPSNKVTEKGKDVELRCDPISGHTALYWYRQSLGQGLEFLIYFQGNSAPDKSGLPSDRFSAERTGGSVSTLTIQRTQQEDSAVYLCASSPYSYEQYFGPGTRLTVT.

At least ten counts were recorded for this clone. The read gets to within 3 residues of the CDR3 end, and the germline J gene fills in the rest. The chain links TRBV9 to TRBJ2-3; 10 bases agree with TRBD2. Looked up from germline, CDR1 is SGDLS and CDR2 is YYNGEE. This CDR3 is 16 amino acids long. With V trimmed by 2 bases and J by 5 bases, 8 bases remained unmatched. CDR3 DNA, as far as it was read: TGTGCCAGCAGCGTCACACCTAGCGGGAGTAGAGATACG. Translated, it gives CASSVTPSGSRDT. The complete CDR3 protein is CASSVTPSGSRDTQYF.

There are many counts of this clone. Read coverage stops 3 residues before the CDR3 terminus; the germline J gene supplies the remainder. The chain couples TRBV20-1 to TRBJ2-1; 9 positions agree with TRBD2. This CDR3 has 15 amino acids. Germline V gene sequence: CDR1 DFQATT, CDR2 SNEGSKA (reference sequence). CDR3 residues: CRPLKREAQYNEQFF. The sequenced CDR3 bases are TGCAGGCCCCTAAAGCGGGAGGCCCAGTACAATGAG.